These 21 T cell receptor beta chains originate from one sample sequenced in a study of T cell clusters in autoimmune cytopenias (dated 2019 in TCRdb). Instrument on record: Illumina MiSeq. To amplify TRB rearrangements, a touch-down multiplex PCR protocol was run with the TRB-A and TRB-B primer pools combined in a single tube. Each entry corresponds to one CDR3 protein sequence from reads that TCRdb reprocessed, and DNA is not given. The sample's records list some 8,000 distinct CDR3 sequences. The ten most abundant clones make up under 25% of the sample. TRB amplification used about 0.25 ug of peripheral blood genomic DNA, 30,000 to 40,000 genome equivalents, per sample. The sample taken for sequencing was peripheral blood. The origin of the receptors is a human donor with an autoimmune cytopenia or autoimmune hepatitis (not recorded which).

The chain recombines TRBV25-1 with TRBJ1-1. The CDR3 sequence is 13 residues long. Germline V gene data show CDR1 as MGHDK and CDR2 as SYGVNS. The CDR3 protein is CASRATGWTEAFF. Drawing the rest from reference TRBV25-1 and TRBJ1-1, the complete variable domain is EADIYQTPRYLVIGTGKKITLECSQTMGHDKMYWYQQDPGMELHLIHYSYGVNSTEKGDLSSESTVSRIRTEHFPLTLESARPSHTSQYLCASRATGWTEAFFGQGTRLTVV.

This clonotype is labeled medium-sized (0.01 to 0.1%) based on frequency. This chain joins TRBV29-1 and TRBJ2-5. Germline lookup yields CDR1 SQVTM and CDR2 ANQGSEA. The CDR3 sequence is 14 residues long. CDR3 residues: CSVDQRRTQETQYF.

By frequency, this clonotype is medium-sized (0.01 to 0.1%). The chain combines TRBV6-5 with TRBJ1-4; as DNA is missing, the TRBD1 call by TCRdb cannot be tested. CDR3 size: 16 residues. Germline V gene sequence: CDR1 MNHEY, CDR2 SVGAGI. The CDR3 region is CASSYGRGQQGEKLFF.

This clonotype is classed as medium-sized by frequency. This chain connects TRBV30 to TRBJ2-2; TCRdb picks TRBD1, but there is no DNA to check that call. This CDR3 has 13 residues. CDR1 and CDR2 from the germline V gene are GTSNPN and SVGIG (reference sequence). CDR3 in amino acids: CASRTGRTGELFF. Variable domain in full (rest from reference TRBV30 and TRBJ2-2): SQTIHQWPATLVQPVGSPLSLECTVEGTSNPNLYWYRQAAGRGLQLLFYSVGIGQISSEVPQNLSASRPQDRQFILSSKKLLLSDSGFYLCASRTGRTGELFFGEGSRLTVL.

This chain links TRBV12-3 or TRBV12-4 with TRBJ2-2; the D gene TCRdb calls, TRBD1, cannot be checked with no DNA. The CDR3 is 13 residues long. This CDR3 is CASSLDRSGELFF.

The chain carries TRBV11-2 and TRBJ2-2; TCRdb indicates TRBD1, and absent DNA this call remains unverified. The CDR3 covers 15 residues. Germline-derived CDR1 and CDR2 are SGHAT and FQNNGV. CDR3 region: CASSSRKQGTGELFF.

The rearrangement joins TRBV25-1 to TRBJ1-1; TCRdb calls TRBD1, which cannot be checked without DNA. This CDR3 has 13 amino acids. Germline V gives CDR1 MGHDK, CDR2 SYGVNS. The CDR3 loop is CASSDRVNTEAFF.

The chain joins TRBV6-4 to TRBJ1-1; the TRBD1 assignment by TCRdb is unverifiable without DNA. The CDR3 has 20 residues. The germline gives CDR1 MRHNA, CDR2 SNTAGT. The CDR3 is CASSDVDLNTGAGAKTEAFF.

V usage is TRBV18 and J usage is TRBJ1-1. The CDR3 totals 15 residues. Germline values: CDR1 KGHSH, CDR2 LQKENI. The CDR3 sequence: CASSPPVGISTEAFF.

The chain carries TRBV5-1 and TRBJ1-1; TCRdb gives TRBD1 as the D gene, but with no DNA this cannot be confirmed. This CDR3 is built from 15 residues. The germline V gene encodes CDR1 SGHRS and CDR2 YFSETQ. This CDR3 is CASSLAGAVNTEAFF.

The chain recombines TRBV10-2 with TRBJ2-5; TCRdb names TRBD1, which stays unverified in the absence of DNA. Germline V gene lookup returns CDR1 WSHSY and CDR2 SAAADI. This CDR3 is built from 14 residues. The CDR3 sequence is CASSQRDREETQYF.

V usage is TRBV12-3 or TRBV12-4 and J usage is TRBJ2-5; without DNA, the TCRdb call of TRBD1 cannot be checked. The CDR3 spans 15 residues. CDR3 in amino acids: CASSYGQGRGETQYF.

This chain uses TRBV20-1 with TRBJ2-2; TCRdb gives TRBD1 as the D gene, but with no DNA this cannot be confirmed. The CDR3 sequence is 14 residues long. Germline CDR1 and CDR2: DFQATT and SNEGSKA (reference sequence). Here the CDR3 reads CSASGKEGTGELFF.

The chain links TRBV18 to TRBJ2-3; TCRdb lists TRBD1, though no DNA is available to test this call. The V gene's germline CDR1 is KGHSH and CDR2 LQKENI. The CDR3 has 14 amino acids. This CDR3 is CASSPGVSTDTQYF.

By frequency, this clonotype is medium-sized. The V gene is TRBV6-5, the J gene TRBJ2-7; the TRBD1 assignment by TCRdb is unverifiable without DNA. This CDR3 contains 17 residues. Germline V gene data show CDR1 as MNHEY and CDR2 as SVGAGI. CDR3 residues: CASSYSASPTGVWEQYF.

J is TRBJ2-7 and V is TRBV11-2; lacking DNA, the TRBD1 call made by TCRdb goes unchecked. Per germline, CDR1 SGHAT and CDR2 FQNNGV. The CDR3 spans 15 residues. The CDR3 here is CASSLVRDRSYEQYF.

Measured by frequency, this clonotype is medium-sized. The chain has TRBV19 and TRBJ2-7; TCRdb outputs TRBD1, but without DNA this stays unchecked. From germline, CDR1 is LNHDA and CDR2 SQIVND (reference sequence). This CDR3 is 15 amino acids long. CDR3 loop: CASRSEGAATYEQYF.

In terms of frequency, this clonotype is medium-sized (0.01 to 0.1%). This chain joins TRBV5-6 and TRBJ2-5; lacking DNA, the TRBD1 call made by TCRdb goes unchecked. The CDR3 runs 15 residues. CDR1 is SGHDT and CDR2 is YYEEEE in the germline V gene. The CDR3 sequence is CASSLARQGKETQYF. Variable domain in full (rest from reference TRBV5-6 and TRBJ2-5): DAGVTQSPTHLIKTRGQQVTLRCSPKSGHDTVSWYQQALGQGPQFIFQYYEEEERQRGNFPDRFSGHQFPNYSSELNVNALLLGDSALYLCASSLARQGKETQYFGPGTRLLVL.

The gene calls are TRBV5-1 and TRBJ1-1; TCRdb designates TRBD1, a call that cannot be tested without DNA. The CDR3 extends over 15 amino acids. The V gene's germline CDR1 is SGHRS and CDR2 YFSETQ. The CDR3 region is CASSLNPGQGTEAFF.

The chain carries TRBV5-5 and TRBJ2-3; the D call of TRBD2 rests on TCRdb alone, since no DNA is present to check it. There are 15 residues in the CDR3. Per the germline V gene, CDR1 is SGHKS and CDR2 is YYEKEE (reference sequence). CDR3 sequence: CASSFKRVETDTQYF.

The chain uses TRBV6-5 and TRBJ2-2; without DNA, the TCRdb call of TRBD2 cannot be checked. From germline, CDR1 is MNHEY and CDR2 SVGAGI. The CDR3 loop spans 15 amino acids. CDR3 in amino acids: CASKGKRASTGELFF.